A selection of T cell receptor beta chains follows, all from one sample in a study of tumor and adjacent non-tumor tissue in lung cancer. TCRdb fed the multiplex PCR reads into MiXCR, producing one record per CDR3 protein. The sample includes more than 60,000 distinct CDR3 sequences, 77% of them seen just once. Sequencing used lung tumor tissue. These receptors originate from a woman aged 45-60 years with non-small cell lung cancer. Each CDR3 is given with its conserved first and last residue. Size values are once, few and many counts, or a class for expanded clones, and some rows have none.

length	V	size	CDR3
14	TRBV11-2	NA	CASITGQRNQPQRF
14	TRBV29-1	NA	CSVEGSRAEDTQYF
15	TRBV11-3	NA	CASNYRTGLTYEQYF
17	TRBV6-6	NA	CVSSYGLGTGGPNEQFF
14	TRBV4-1	NA	CASRQRTGADTQYF
13	TRBV6-1	NA	CANIEWAGAEAFF
15	TRBV11-2	NA	CAGRPWGGKNSEAFF
13	TRBV28	NA	CASTLAFRYEQFF
14	TRBV6-1	many	CASIGGEANEKLFF
11	TRBV29-1	once	CSVEGQGLAFF
14	TRBV4-1	NA	CASIAGPPNYDYTF
14	TRBV10-3	NA	CAISELEGFYEEYF
11	TRBV28	few	CVSSARESLHF
19	TRBV21-1	NA	CASSPHTGGGWAWIETKYF
17	TRBV9	NA	CASSRGLAGDRTDTQYF
12	TRBV4-1	once	CASRHHGNEQSF
20	TRBV11-2	NA	CASSPIGTRGSSLRRDTQYF
15	TRBV6-2/TRBV6-3	NA	CASRRTLTWDNEQFF
15	TRBV20-1	NA	CSAREGSEVYNKQFF
11	TRBV6-6	NA	CANSPGRSCTF
14	TRBV11-2	once	CASSFLDRGTEVFF
14	TRBV11-2	NA	CVSSFLDRGIEAFF
15	TRBV28	NA	CASRAPGRILREQYF
15	TRBV6-1	NA	CASHPRVAGLYDQYF
14	TRBV6-5	few	CASSCSGGPRELFF
15	TRBV11-2	NA	CANSFDALSNQPQHF
15	TRBV6-5	NA	CASTCQYNPPGELFF
14	TRBV6-1	NA	CPSSEFYRESEQYF
14	TRBV28	NA	CASSSSLPGETQYF
12	TRBV16	NA	CASSQPGLETFF